This T cell receptor (beta chain) was recorded in a study of PD-1 blockade in classical Hodgkin lymphoma. On the study more broadly: The study gave patients nivolumab 3 mg/kg intravenously every 2 weeks.

Losses at the gene ends were 4 bases for V and 8 bases for J; bases not matched to a gene: 5. Per the germline V gene, CDR1 is GTSNPN and CDR2 is SVGIG (reference sequence). The CDR3 length is 12 residues. Repertoires were generated with immunoSEQ multiplex PCR, while TCRdb's copy carries only in-frame clones and drops some. The repertoire has over 80,000 clones, just under 95% of them found once; the top ten carry about 2.8%. Brentuximab vedotin exposure varied, and every patient relapsed after autologous stem cell transplantation. This clonotype originated in a human donor with classical Hodgkin lymphoma. This sample comprised peripheral blood mononuclear cells (PBMCs), obtained at baseline. The chain couples TRBV30 to TRBJ2-1, with 7 nucleotides matching TRBD1. Here the CDR3 reads CAWKRQGHEQFF. In nucleotides, the CDR3 is TGTGCCTGGAAAAGACAGGGCCATGAGCAGTTCTTC.